These 4 T cell receptor beta chains were all obtained from the same sample, sequenced in a study of blood T cell repertoires in COVID-19. Only in-frame clones appear in the TCRdb table, and some are missing; sequencing was by immunoSEQ multiplex PCR. The sample records about 300,000 clones, approximately 90% being singletons. The sequenced sample was peripheral blood. The source of these receptors is a man between 18 and 35 years old with active or convalescent COVID-19.

The V and J genes are TRBV18 and TRBJ1-1, with D possibly TRBD1 on 6 matching bases. The germline V and J ends were trimmed by 1 base and 2 bases, with 20 bases remaining between them. The CDR3 covers 18 residues. Germline values: CDR1 KGHSH, CDR2 LQKENI. The CDR3 region is CASSPRQGRFSPNTEAFF. The DNA for the CDR3 is TGTGCCAGCTCACCACGTCAGGGGCGATTCTCACCCAACACTGAAGCTTTCTTT.

This clone came up many times. The V call is TRBV19, the J call TRBJ1-2, with a tentative D call TRBD1 (5 bases). This CDR3 region has 12 residues. V was clipped by 10 bases and J by 4 bases, with 13 bases between them. The germline CDR1 and CDR2 sequences are LNHDA and SQIVND (reference sequence). The CDR3 loop is CAIRASGYGYTF. The CDR3 DNA reads TGTGCCATCAGGGCATCGGGCTATGGCTACACCTTC.

The V and J genes are TRBV19 and TRBJ1-4; TRBD1 is a possible D gene (5 bases). Germline values: CDR1 LNHDA, CDR2 SQIVND (reference sequence). This CDR3 has 15 amino acids. V lost 3 bases and J 4 bases, leaving 12 bases between the germline ends. The CDR3 here is CASSMARGVNEKLFF. The CDR3 bases are TGTGCCAGTAGTATGGCACGGGGGGTTAATGAAAAACTGTTTTTT.

This chain connects TRBV13 to TRBJ1-3, with TRBD1 matching over 9 bases. The CDR3 runs to 14 residues. Germline CDR1 is PRHDT and CDR2 is FYEKMQ (reference sequence). V lost 6 bases, J lost 5 bases, and 5 bases stayed unmatched. For the CDR3, the DNA is TGTGCCAGCAGTCCACAGGGGGCTAGAAACACCATATATTTT. It specifies CASSPQGARNTIYF. The full variable domain, rest sourced from reference TRBV13 and TRBJ1-3, is AAGVIQSPRHLIKEKRETATLKCYPIPRHDTVYWYQQGPGQDPQFLISFYEKMQSDKGSIPDRFSAQQFSDYHSELNMSSLELGDSALYFCASSPQGARNTIYFGEGSWLTVV.